Below, 10 T cell receptor beta chains from the same sample are listed, as sequenced in a study of T cell repertoires in cytomegalovirus infection. Their antigen targets remain unknown. TCRdb reprocessed the reads with MiXCR, giving one entry per CDR3 protein. The sample has more than 250,000 distinct CDR3 sequences, around a quarter seen once; the top ten hold less than 15%. The sequencing here drew on cultured PBMCs, taken from culture after CMV antigen stimulation. These receptors all come from a human donor in good health (CMV status not recorded). Some clones in this sample may be carry-over from other donors' samples.

The chain carries TRBV3-1 and TRBJ2-1, with 15 bases fitting TRBD2. After removal of 0 bases from V and 7 bases from J, the junction contained 19 bases not matched to a gene. The CDR3 contains 22 residues. The germline gives CDR1 LGHDT, CDR2 YNNKEL (reference sequence). The CDR3 region is CASSQEKPGTSGRRETLNEQFF. CDR3 bases: TGTGCCAGCAGCCAAGAGAAGCCCGGGACTAGCGGGAGGAGGGAAACCCTTAATGAGCAGTTCTTC.

This chain uses TRBV7-2 with TRBJ2-3; D is ambiguous. Per germline, CDR1 SGHTA and CDR2 FQGNSA. Trimming removed 2 bases from V and 2 bases from J, with 8 bases in between. The CDR3 has 14 residues. For the CDR3, the DNA is TGTGCCAGCAGCTTAAATCCTACCACAGATACGCAGTATTTT. Translation gives CASSLNPTTDTQYF.

The chain is built from TRBV3-1 and TRBJ2-1; TRBD2 aligns across 8 bases. CDR3 length: 16 residues. The germline V gene has CDR1 LGHDT and CDR2 YNNKEL (reference sequence). Unmatched junction bases numbered 8, after V lost 1 base and J lost 6 bases. The CDR3 region has the DNA TGTGCCAGCAGCCAAGTCCCGGGACTAGTTATCAATGAGCAGTTCTTC. Amino acids: CASSQVPGLVINEQFF.

This clonotype was detected a few times. This chain links TRBV5-1 with TRBJ1-1; 8 bases fit TRBD1. Germline values: CDR1 SGHRS, CDR2 YFSETQ. The CDR3 length is 15 residues. After removal of 3 bases from V and 5 bases from J, the junction contained 9 bases not matched to a gene. The CDR3 here is CASSWGQGARTEAFF. CDR3 DNA sequence: TGCGCCAGCAGCTGGGGGCAGGGGGCTAGAACTGAAGCTTTCTTT.

The chain joins TRBV6-2 or TRBV6-3 to TRBJ2-4, with 7 bases identical to TRBD2. J was trimmed by 3 bases and V by 2 bases; bases with no gene match: 10. This CDR3 has 17 amino acids. CDR1 MNHEY and CDR2 SVGEGT come from the germline V gene. The CDR3 is CASSYVFGGSDKNIQYF. The CDR3 coding sequence is TGTGCCAGCAGTTACGTTTTCGGGGGGTCGGACAAAAACATTCAGTACTTC.

This clonotype was seen a few times. The chain joins TRBV7-6 to TRBJ2-7, with 7 nucleotides matching TRBD2. This CDR3 comprises 15 residues. J gave up 3 bases and V 1 base, and 6 bases lay outside the gene matches. The V gene's germline CDR1 is SGHVS and CDR2 FNYEAQ. The CDR3 bases are TGTGCCAGCAGCTTAGGAACGGGAGGCCTCTACGAGCAGTACTTC. This translates into CASSLGTGGLYEQYF.

In this sample, this clonotype turned up a few times. This chain links TRBV6-5 with TRBJ2-1; 8 bases are a match to TRBD2. The CDR3 extends over 15 amino acids. The V and J ends lost 6 bases and 7 bases, in that order; junction bases with no gene match: 11. The germline CDR1 and CDR2 sequences are MNHEY and SVGAGI. The CDR3 nucleotides are TGTGCCAGCAGAGTAAGCGGGAGCTTGGGTAATGAGCAGTTCTTC. Protein sequence: CASRVSGSLGNEQFF.

The CDR3 DNA reads as TGTGCCAGCAGTCAACGACACGGCCTGAGACAGCCCCAGCATTTT. Its protein is CASSQRHGLRQPQHF. The genes are TRBV28 and TRBJ1-5; D gene uncertain. Germline CDR1 is MDHEN and CDR2 is SYDVKM. CDR3 size: 15 residues. V was trimmed by 5 bases and J by 7 bases, leaving 18 bases between them.

Points on this clonotype: This may be a read error, as it is one base from a much larger clone. Here the CDR3 reads CASSFPSDRFRNEQFF. The CDR3 DNA reads TGTGCCAGCAGCTTTCCGAGTGACCGGTTCCGCAATGAGCAGTTCTTC. The V and J genes are TRBV7-2 and TRBJ2-1; D gene unclear. The CDR3 runs to 16 residues. Trimming stripped 3 bases from V and 6 bases from J, with 18 bases between. Germline CDR1 and CDR2: SGHTA and FQGNSA.

DNA for the CDR3: TGTGCCAGCGACAGGTTGAGTAATCAGCCCCAGCATTTT. Translated: CASDRLSNQPQHF. The chain carries TRBV28 and TRBJ1-5; D is perhaps TRBD1 (6 bases). The germline V gene has CDR1 MDHEN and CDR2 SYDVKM. V gave up 8 bases and J gave up 4 bases, with 12 bases separating them. The CDR3 loop spans 13 amino acids.